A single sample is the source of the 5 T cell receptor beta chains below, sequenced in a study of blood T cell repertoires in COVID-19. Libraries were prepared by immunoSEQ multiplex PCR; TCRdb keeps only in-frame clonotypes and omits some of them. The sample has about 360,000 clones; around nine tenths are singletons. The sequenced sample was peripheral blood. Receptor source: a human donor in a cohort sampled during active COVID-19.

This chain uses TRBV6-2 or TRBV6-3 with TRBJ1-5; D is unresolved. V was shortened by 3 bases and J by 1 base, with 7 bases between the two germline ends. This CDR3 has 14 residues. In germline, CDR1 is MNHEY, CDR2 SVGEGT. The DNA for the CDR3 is TGTGCCAGCAGTTATTCCTTAAGCAATCAGCCCCAGCATTTT. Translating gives CASSYSLSNQPQHF.

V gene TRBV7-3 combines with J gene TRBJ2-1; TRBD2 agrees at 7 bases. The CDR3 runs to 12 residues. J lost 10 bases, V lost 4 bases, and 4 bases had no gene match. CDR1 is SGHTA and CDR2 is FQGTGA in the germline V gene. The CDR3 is CASSSYGGEQFF. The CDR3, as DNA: TGTGCCAGCAGCTCGTACGGGGGGGAGCAGTTCTTC. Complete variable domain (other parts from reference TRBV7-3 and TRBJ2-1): GAGVSQTPSNKVTEKGKYVELRCDPISGHTALYWYRQSLGQGPEFLIYFQGTGAADDSGLPNDRFFAVRPEGSVSTLKIQRTERGDSAVYLCASSSYGGEQFFGPGTRLTVL.

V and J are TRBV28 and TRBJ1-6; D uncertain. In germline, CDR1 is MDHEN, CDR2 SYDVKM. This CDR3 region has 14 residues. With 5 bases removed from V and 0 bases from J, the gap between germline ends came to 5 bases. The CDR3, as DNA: TGTGCCAGCAGTCCTATCTCCTATAATTCACCCCTCCACTTT. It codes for CASSPISYNSPLHF.

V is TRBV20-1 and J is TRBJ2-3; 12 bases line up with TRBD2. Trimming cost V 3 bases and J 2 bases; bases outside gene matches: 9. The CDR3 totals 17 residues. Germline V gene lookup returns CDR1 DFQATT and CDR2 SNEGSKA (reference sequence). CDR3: CSASKGWTSGTTDTQYF. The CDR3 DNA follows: TGCAGTGCTAGTAAGGGGTGGACTAGCGGGACCACAGATACGCAGTATTTT.

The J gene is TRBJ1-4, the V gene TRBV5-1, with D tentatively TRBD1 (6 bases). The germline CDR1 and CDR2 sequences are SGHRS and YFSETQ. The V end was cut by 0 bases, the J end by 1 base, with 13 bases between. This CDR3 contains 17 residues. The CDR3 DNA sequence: TGCGCCAGCAGCTTGGACCCCTTACAGGGAACTAATGAAAAACTGTTTTTT. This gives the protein CASSLDPLQGTNEKLFF.